Described below is a single T cell receptor beta chain sequence and its context. The antigen is unknown. CDR3 length: 14 residues. V was cut by 7 bases and J by 4 bases, with 14 bases left in between. The germline V gene encodes CDR1 MNHNY and CDR2 SVGAGI (reference sequence). The data were produced by immunoSEQ multiplex PCR, yet TCRdb's version contains in-frame clones alone and is incomplete. The data show almost 50,000 clones, more than 80% seen once. The data derive from a study of radiation and T cells in renal cell carcinoma. Study summary: Nephrectomy followed 15 Gy stereotactic body radiation by 4 weeks.

Time point meaning: blood 2 weeks post-SBRT. This sample's treatment: 15 Gy SBRT to primary tumor, nephrectomy 4 weeks later. Study findings and constraints: From baseline, blood top tumor clonotypes peaked at 2 weeks post-radiation.

The rearrangement links TRBV6-6 to TRBJ1-5, with a weak D call TRBD1 (5 bases). Sequenced material: blood, taken from a patient whose treatment included radiotherapy and nephrectomy. This receptor was identified in a woman aged 70-85 years with renal cell carcinoma. The CDR3, as DNA: TGTGCCAGCAACTTGGGACGGATTAATCAGCCCCAGCATTTT. Translation gives CASNLGRINQPQHF.